The 32 T cell receptor beta chains reported below all come from one sample, sequenced in a study of OX40 agonist ivuxolimab in advanced cancers. Only in-frame clones appear in the TCRdb table, and some are missing; sequencing was by immunoSEQ multiplex PCR. Of approximately 90,000 clones listed, roughly 90% are singletons. The material sequenced was CD4+ or CD8+ T cells sorted from blood, taken in a trial of the OX40 agonist ivuxolimab. Receptors originate from an adult with an advanced solid tumor such as melanoma, head and neck, liver or kidney cancer.

The CDR3 loop reads CASSLERNTEAFF. DNA for the CDR3: TGTGCCAGCAGCTTGGAGCGGAACACTGAAGCTTTCTTT. The genes are TRBV7-7 and TRBJ1-1; D is unclear. The CDR3 is made up of 13 amino acids. Germline assignment: CDR1 SSHAT and CDR2 FNYEAQ (reference sequence). V was pared by 3 bases and J by 1 base, with 6 bases between.

This sequence joins TRBV19 and TRBJ1-5; tentative D call: TRBD1 (5 bases). CDR1 and CDR2 from the germline V gene are LNHDA and SQIVND (reference sequence). V was clipped by 2 bases and J by 1 base, with 12 bases between them. The CDR3 is 16 amino acids. CDR3 nucleotides: TGTGCCAGTAGTATACGCCGGACAACGAGCAATCAGCCCCAGCATTTT. Translated, it gives CASSIRRTTSNQPQHF. Filled out from reference TRBV19 and TRBJ1-5, the complete variable domain reads DGGITQSPKYLFRKEGQNVTLSCEQNLNHDAMYWYRQDPGQGLRLIYYSQIVNDFQKGDIAEGYSVSREKKESFPLTVTSAQKNPTAFYLCASSIRRTTSNQPQHFGDGTRLSIL.

The CDR3 loop is CASSLSPGVNQPQHF. The CDR3 nucleotides read TGCGCCAGCAGCTTAAGTCCCGGGGTCAATCAGCCCCAGCATTTT. V usage is TRBV5-1 and J usage is TRBJ1-5; D is uncertain. Trimming pared 2 bases from V and 3 bases from J, leaving 12 bases between. The V gene's germline CDR1 is SGHRS and CDR2 YFSETQ. This CDR3 is 15 amino acids long.

The chain uses TRBV6-5 and TRBJ2-7, with D possibly called TRBD1 or TRBD2 (5 bases each). Per germline, CDR1 MNHEY and CDR2 SVGAGI. Trimming removed 5 bases at V and 2 bases at J, with 13 bases between. The CDR3 is 14 residues long. The DNA for the CDR3 is TGTGCCAGCAGTAGGGACGGAGGAGCCTACGAGCAGTACTTC. This codes for CASSRDGGAYEQYF.

The rearrangement joins TRBV30 to TRBJ2-1, with 7 nucleotides matching TRBD2. This CDR3 region has 14 residues. Germline V CDR1 and CDR2: GTSNPN, SVGIG (reference sequence). With V trimmed by 8 bases and J by 7 bases, 14 bases remained unmatched. The CDR3 sequence: CAGMWGGGYNEQFF. The CDR3, as DNA: TGTGCCGGCATGTGGGGGGGAGGTTATAATGAGCAGTTCTTC. The full variable domain, rest sourced from reference TRBV30 and TRBJ2-1, is SQTIHQWPATLVQPVGSPLSLECTVEGTSNPNLYWYRQAAGRGLQLLFYSVGIGQISSEVPQNLSASRPQDRQFILSSKKLLLSDSGFYLCAGMWGGGYNEQFFGPGTRLTVL.

This chain joins TRBV6-6 and TRBJ2-7, with 10 positions matching TRBD1. J gave up 2 bases and V 6 bases, and 4 bases lay outside the gene matches. The CDR3 has 14 residues. Per germline, CDR1 MNHNY and CDR2 SVGAGI (reference sequence). CDR3 in DNA: TGTGCCAGCAGGGCCGGGACAGGGGCCTACGAGCAGTACTTC. It is translated as CASRAGTGAYEQYF.

This clone appeared many times. CDR3 bases: TGTGCCAGTAAGGGGGCCGGGACAGGGGATAATTCACCCCTCCACTTT. Its protein product is CASKGAGTGDNSPLHF. V usage is TRBV19 and J usage is TRBJ1-6; 10 nucleotides match TRBD1. CDR1 and CDR2 (germline): LNHDA, SQIVND (reference sequence). The CDR3 extends over 16 amino acids. V lost 7 bases, J lost 5 bases, and 8 bases stayed unmatched.

The chain carries TRBV5-1 and TRBJ1-1, with a weak D call TRBD1 (5 bases). V was clipped by 0 bases and J by 1 base, with 10 bases between them. The CDR3 is 15 residues long. Germline values: CDR1 SGHRS, CDR2 YFSETQ. The CDR3 region is CASSLAVGQNTEAFF. CDR3 coding DNA: TGCGCCAGCAGCTTGGCGGTAGGACAGAACACTGAAGCTTTCTTT.

The V and J genes are TRBV30 and TRBJ1-1; possible D gene TRBD1, 5 bases. V was pared by 5 bases and J by 4 bases, with 11 bases between. The germline V gene encodes CDR1 GTSNPN and CDR2 SVGIG (reference sequence). The CDR3 sequence is 12 residues long. CDR3 amino acids: CAWGGVSTEAFF. In DNA form, the CDR3 reads TGTGCCTGGGGAGGGGTTAGCACTGAAGCTTTCTTT.

The chain uses TRBV5-5 and TRBJ2-5; TRBD1 or TRBD2 may be the D gene (6 bases each). Germline-derived CDR1 and CDR2 are SGHKS and YYEKEE (reference sequence). Between the trimmed V and J ends, which lost 2 bases and 7 bases, there was a span of 15 bases. The length of the CDR3 is 14 residues. The CDR3 reads CASSFGGGQGTQYF. CDR3 DNA: TGTGCCAGCAGCTTTGGTGGGGGGCAGGGGACCCAGTACTTC.

This clone appeared a single time. The CDR3 nucleotides read TGTGCCACCAGCAGAGCCGGCGCGGGGCCCCAAGAGACCCAGTACTTC. The encoded protein is CATSRAGAGPQETQYF. V is TRBV15 and J is TRBJ2-5; D possibly corresponds to TRBD2 (6 bases). CDR3 size: 16 residues. Deletions cut 1 base from V and 1 base from J, with 13 bases between. CDR1 LNHNV and CDR2 YYDKDF come from the germline V gene (reference sequence).

This clone has just a few counts. The V and J genes are TRBV11-2 and TRBJ2-3; 8 nucleotides line up with TRBD2. CDR1 is SGHAT, CDR2 FQNNGV, per germline. CDR3 length: 17 amino acids. Losses at the gene ends were 4 bases for V and 0 bases for J; bases not matched to a gene: 9. This CDR3 is CASSSVSGGPSTDTQYF. CDR3 in DNA: TGTGCCAGCAGCTCGGTATCGGGGGGGCCTAGCACAGATACGCAGTATTTT. Using reference TRBV11-2 and TRBJ2-3 for the parts outside the CDR3, the full variable domain is EAGVAQSPRYKIIEKRQSVAFWCNPISGHATLYWYQQILGQGPKLLIQFQNNGVVDDSQLPKDRFSAERLKGVDSTLKIQPAKLEDSAVYLCASSSVSGGPSTDTQYFGPGTRLTVL.

This chain joins TRBV21-1 and TRBJ2-2; the table's D call, TRBD2, has no DNA check behind it. TRBV21-1 is shown as a pseudogene. The CDR3 totals 16 residues. The CDR3 coding sequence is TGTGCCAGCAGATACTCTAGCGGGGGGCCAGGAGGGGAGCTGTTTTTT. Translating it yields CASRYSSGGPGGELFF.

This sequence joins TRBV18 and TRBJ1-2, with 7 bases aligning to TRBD1. The trim removed 3 bases at V and 7 bases at J, leaving 5 bases unmatched. Germline CDR1 is KGHSH and CDR2 is LQKENI. The CDR3 is 13 amino acids. In DNA form, the CDR3 reads TGTGCCAGCTCACCTGGGGACAGTAGTGGCTACACCTTC. Amino acid sequence: CASSPGDSSGYTF.

DNA of the CDR3: TGTGCCAGCAGCCCACCCCCCCGTGGGGGCGCTTGGACTGAAGCTTTCTTT. Translated: CASSPPPRGGAWTEAFF. This chain joins TRBV9 and TRBJ1-1, with D tentatively TRBD1 (6 bases). Germline loops: CDR1 SGDLS, CDR2 YYNGEE. The CDR3 spans 17 residues. Trimming pared 4 bases from V and 5 bases from J, leaving 24 bases between.

The V call is TRBV15, the J call TRBJ1-3; D gene ambiguous. The ends were cut back, 0 bases at V and 4 bases at J, with 19 bases in the middle. This CDR3 region has 18 residues. CDR1 and CDR2 (germline): LNHNV, YYDKDF (reference sequence). The chain's CDR3 is CATSRDPAAWGDGNTIYF. DNA of the CDR3: TGTGCCACCAGCAGAGATCCCGCCGCTTGGGGAGACGGAAACACCATATATTTT.

The chain is built from TRBV11-2 and TRBJ1-1; TRBD1 might be the D (6 bases). The CDR3 is 13 residues long. The germline CDR1 and CDR2 sequences are SGHAT and FQNNGV. V was cut by 4 bases and J by 9 bases, with 15 bases left in between. The CDR3 region has the DNA TGTGCCAGCAGCTCTTTTGGTAGGGGGAAAGCTTTCTTT. Protein sequence: CASSSFGRGKAFF.

This clone was observed a single time. The chain joins TRBV5-1 to TRBJ2-7, with 7 positions matching TRBD1. Germline loops: CDR1 SGHRS, CDR2 YFSETQ. J lost 2 bases, V lost 4 bases, and 9 bases had no gene match. This CDR3 has 15 residues. The CDR3 spells CASSIPTGQTYEQYF. The CDR3 DNA reads TGCGCCAGCAGCATACCGACGGGACAGACCTACGAGCAGTACTTC.

V usage is TRBV4-3 and J usage is TRBJ1-2, with TRBD1 matching over 11 bases. With 0 bases clipped from V and 4 bases from J, the junction kept 7 bases outside the gene matches. The CDR3 extends over 17 amino acids. Germline V gives CDR1 LGHNA, CDR2 YSLEER. CDR3 sequence: CASSQDGTGGSAYGYTF. Written as DNA, the CDR3 is TGCGCCAGCAGCCAAGACGGGACAGGGGGAAGCGCCTATGGCTACACCTTC.

This rearrangement joins TRBV13 to TRBJ1-3; D gene unclear. V gave up 3 bases and J gave up 0 bases, with 6 bases separating them. This CDR3 comprises 14 residues. Germline V gene data show CDR1 as PRHDT and CDR2 as FYEKMQ (reference sequence). CDR3 sequence reads: CASSFPISGNTIYF. The CDR3 DNA is TGTGCCAGCAGCTTTCCCATCTCTGGAAACACCATATATTTT. Supplemented by reference TRBV13 and TRBJ1-3, the full variable domain reads AAGVIQSPRHLIKEKRETATLKCYPIPRHDTVYWYQQGPGQDPQFLISFYEKMQSDKGSIPDRFSAQQFSDYHSELNMSSLELGDSALYFCASSFPISGNTIYFGEGSWLTVV.

CDR3 loop: CASSKVRSRQGDQPQHF. CDR3 DNA sequence: TGTGCCAGCAGCAAAGTCCGTTCTCGACAGGGAGATCAGCCCCAGCATTTT. The genes are TRBV21-1 and TRBJ1-5; the table gives TRBD1 as D, unverified against the DNA. TRBV21-1 is reported as a pseudogene. This CDR3 has 17 residues.

The rearrangement uses TRBV27 and TRBJ2-6; D might be TRBD2 (6 bases). The CDR3 spans 16 residues. Germline V gene data show CDR1 as MNHEY and CDR2 as SMNVEV (reference sequence). V lost 5 bases to trimming and J lost 0 bases, with 11 bases between them. The CDR3 DNA reads as TGTGCCAGCAGTGCGGGACCGGGCTCTGGGGCCAACGTCCTGACTTTC. Its protein product is CASSAGPGSGANVLTF.

V usage is TRBV5-8 and J usage is TRBJ1-4, with 7 bases fitting TRBD1. CDR1 and CDR2 (germline): SGHTS, YDEGEE. Unmatched junction bases numbered 5, after V lost 5 bases and J lost 4 bases. CDR3 size: 14 residues. The CDR3 DNA reads TGTGCCAGCAGTTTACAGGGGTTTAATGAAAAACTGTTTTTT. It codes for CASSLQGFNEKLFF.

The chain links TRBV5-6 to TRBJ2-3; TRBD1 matches at 10 bases. CDR3 size: 15 residues. The germline gives CDR1 SGHDT, CDR2 YYEEEE. V was pared by 2 bases and J by 4 bases, with 4 bases of the junction left unmatched. CDR3 bases: TGTGCCAGCAGCTTCCCCGGGACAGGGGCAGATACGCAGTATTTT. It codes for CASSFPGTGADTQYF. Full variable domain (outside the CDR3, taken from reference TRBV5-6 and TRBJ2-3): DAGVTQSPTHLIKTRGQQVTLRCSPKSGHDTVSWYQQALGQGPQFIFQYYEEEERQRGNFPDRFSGHQFPNYSSELNVNALLLGDSALYLCASSFPGTGADTQYFGPGTRLTVL.

The chain joins TRBV5-6 to TRBJ2-5, with TRBD1 as a possible D gene (5 bases). The CDR3 totals 13 residues. CDR1 and CDR2 (germline): SGHDT, YYEEEE. Between the trimmed V and J ends, which lost 6 bases and 1 base, there was a span of 10 bases. CDR3 residues: CASTLGAQETQYF. The CDR3 DNA sequence: TGTGCCAGCACCCTAGGGGCCCAAGAGACCCAGTACTTC.

The chain joins TRBV29-1 to TRBJ2-5; 11 bases line up with TRBD2. The CDR3 totals 16 residues. Germline loops: CDR1 SQVTM, CDR2 ANQGSEA. J gave up 5 bases and V 7 bases, and 15 bases lay outside the gene matches. CDR3 DNA: TGCAGCGCCCGAGGTCGTAGCGGGGGGGCCCTGGAGACCCAGTACTTC. Encoded protein: CSARGRSGGALETQYF.

The gene calls are TRBV15 and TRBJ1-4; 8 bases line up with TRBD1. The CDR3 has 19 residues. Germline loops: CDR1 LNHNV, CDR2 YYDKDF (reference sequence). V lost 0 bases, J lost 5 bases, and 14 bases stayed unmatched. As DNA, the CDR3 is TGTGCCACCAGCAGAGATCTCTGGACAGGGCCAAGTGGGAATGAAAAACTGTTTTTT. This gives the protein CATSRDLWTGPSGNEKLFF.

The chain recombines TRBV7-9 with TRBJ1-5; D gene unclear. CDR3 length: 13 amino acids. Germline V CDR1 and CDR2: SEHNR, FQNEAQ (reference sequence). Trimming stripped 5 bases from V and 7 bases from J, with 12 bases between. The CDR3 reads CASSSNARQPQHF. CDR3 bases: TGTGCCAGCAGCAGTAATGCCCGACAGCCCCAGCATTTT. Based on the CDR3 plus reference TRBV7-9 and TRBJ1-5, the full variable domain is DTGVSQNPRHKITKRGQNVTFRCDPISEHNRLYWYRQTLGQGPEFLTYFQNEAQLEKSRLLSDRFSAERPKGSFSTLEIQRTEQGDSAMYLCASSSNARQPQHFGDGTRLSIL.

Comments on this clone: The junction departs from germline at one end; a sequencing error may be responsible. V is TRBV4-3 and J is TRBJ2-2, with 15 bases fitting TRBD2. The germline CDR1 and CDR2 sequences are LGHNA and YSLEER. The CDR3 contains 18 residues. CDR3 protein: CASSQGTSGGTSTGELFF. In DNA form, the CDR3 reads TGCGCCAGCAGTCAAGGGACTAGCGGGGGGACCTCTACCGGGGAGCTGTTTTTT.

The rearrangement uses TRBV7-2 and TRBJ2-5; D might be TRBD2 (6 bases). This CDR3 spans 15 amino acids. Germline CDR1 is SGHTA and CDR2 is FQGNSA. The V end was cut by 3 bases, the J end by 8 bases, with 19 bases between. Written as DNA, the CDR3 is TGTGCCAGCAGCTTGCGACTAGACCCACGGGAAACCCAGTACTTC. Protein sequence: CASSLRLDPRETQYF.

The chain joins TRBV11-3 to TRBJ2-3; D is perhaps TRBD2 (5 bases). This CDR3 is built from 13 residues. The germline gives CDR1 SGHNT, CDR2 YENEEA. V was pared by 3 bases and J by 4 bases, with 8 bases between. The CDR3 bases are TGTGCCAGCAGCTTGGACTTCTCAGATACGCAGTATTTT. This encodes CASSLDFSDTQYF.

This sequence joins TRBV5-4 and TRBJ1-2; D not certain. Germline-derived CDR1 and CDR2 are SGHNT and YYREEE (reference sequence). The CDR3 spans 15 residues. Trimming removed 4 bases at V and 4 bases at J, with 17 bases between. The CDR3 DNA follows: TGTGCCAGCAGCAGCCCAGTGGGAGGCTTCTATGGCTACACCTTC. Protein: CASSSPVGGFYGYTF.